This entry describes one T cell receptor beta chain. Its antigen is unidentified. These data come from a study of T-cell memory formation after mild COVID-19. Study background: TCR clusters were mostly donor specific. Notes on the study in general: CD4+ bias marked clones expanding day 15 to 37, unlike balanced contracting clones. Pre-infection memory held some responding clones, suggesting pre-existing cross-reactive T cells responded. The CD4+ clones that contracted clustered mainly within CM and EM, and the CD8+ clones concentrated in EMRA.

TCRdb re-derived calls from the 5' RACE reads in MiXCR, one entry per CDR3 protein. The sample shows about 400,000 distinct CDR3 sequences, about 22% of them seen only once. Germline-derived CDR1 and CDR2 are SGHTA and FQGNSA. Trimming cost V 5 bases and J 4 bases, with 11 bases left between them. The CDR3 is made up of 13 amino acids. Material: PBMCs or a T cell subset sorted from them (not recorded which). This chain joins TRBV7-2 and TRBJ1-1; the D is unclear. This receptor was obtained from an adult woman who had mild COVID-19 (a few samples of this study predate the infection). Cell type and time point are not known. CDR3 sequence reads: CASSPVRVTEAFF. The CDR3 DNA follows: TGTGCCAGCAGCCCAGTCAGAGTCACTGAAGCTTTCTTT.